The entry that follows covers one TCR beta chain sequence. These data belong to a study of blood T cell repertoires in COVID-19. Study-level background: Some COVID-19 samples were acute and others convalescent; all came from the United States, Italy and Spain. Sample material is recorded as cDNA or gDNA derived from T cells, B-cell-depleted T cells, or PBMCs.

In the authors' methods: It was from reference gene primer amplification that nucleated cell counts were estimated. Measured with immunoSEQ multiplex PCR; TCRdb has only the in-frame clones, and not every one. The DNA was the basis for D and trimming; V, J and clone size are from that table. In the table there are 290,000 or so clones, 75% to 90% of which are singletons. The clonotype originates from a man younger than 35 with active or convalescent COVID-19. The sequencing input was peripheral blood.

The CDR3 nucleotides read TGTGCCAGCTCACCCCGAACGATTAGCGGAAGCTCTGGAAACACCATATATTTT. This encodes CASSPRTISGSSGNTIYF. This chain links TRBV18 with TRBJ1-3, with D unclear. Germline V CDR1 and CDR2: KGHSH, LQKENI. This CDR3 spans 18 amino acids. V was clipped by 3 bases and J by 0 bases, with 18 bases between them.